This T cell receptor beta chain was sequenced for a study of regulatory T cells in long-lasting Graves disease. Study-level results: For persistent Graves' patients, TCR diversity was lower than for newly diagnosed ones.

For this clonotype: The antigen is not known.

From germline, CDR1 is SNHLY and CDR2 FYNNEI. V lost 8 bases and J lost 0, with 11 bases in between. The CDR3 runs to 13 residues. CDR3-region Arm-PCR and iRepertoire HTBI primers produced the TCR beta libraries. TCRdb re-derived calls from the multiplex PCR reads in MiXCR, one entry per CDR3 protein. The profile covers more than 450,000 distinct CDR3 sequences, with around 15% appearing a single time and approximately 12% taken by the ten largest. This sample's time point: newly diagnosed GD, antithyroid drugs for less than 3 months. From RNA extracted from PBMCs, the TCR library was made. These data also formed part of another study, on T cells in Graves' hyperthyroidism and ophthalmopathy. As that report states: In the first-round RT-PCR of the TCR CDR3, the HTBI primer set was used.

The chain joins TRBV2 to TRBJ2-7; possible D gene TRBD2, 6 bases. The TCR comes from a man in his forties with Graves disease. Sequenced material: peripheral blood mononuclear cells (PBMCs), taken at new diagnosis, from a patient treated with antithyroid drugs. Here the CDR3 DNA reads TGTGCCAGCGCTTGGGACTCCTCCTACGAGCAGTACTTC. It codes for CASAWDSSYEQYF. The whole variable domain, remainder taken from reference TRBV2 and TRBJ2-7, is EPEVTQTPSHQVTQMGQEVILRCVPISNHLYFYWYRQILGQKVEFLVSFYNNEISEKSEIFDDQFSVERPDGSNFTLKIRSTKLEDSAMYFCASAWDSSYEQYFGPGTRLTVT.